This T cell receptor beta chain was recorded in a study of response to subunit inactivated influenza vaccine. Notes on the study in general: Each seasonal flu vaccination may recruit only limited new T cells, authors suggested.

CDR1 and CDR2 (germline): SGDLS, YYNGEE. CDR3 length equals 14 residues. V was shortened by 3 bases and J by 8 bases, with 17 bases between the two germline ends. TCRdb called the RT-PCR reads again in MiXCR, with one record for every CDR3 protein. Among about 570,000 distinct CDR3 sequences listed, around 10% were seen once. Concerning this clonotype: What it binds is unknown.

These records were also assigned to another study, of T cells expressing NK-cell markers. Per that study: Libraries used 5'RACE template switching adding universal primer site and UMIs. All TCR beta repertoires analysed originated from sorted CD3+CD56+NKG2C+, CD3+CD56+NKG2C- and CD3+CD56-NKG2C+ T cells. Roughly 6 donors showed dominant NKG2C+ clonotypes comprising roughly 1.0-7.0% of their CD8+ T cells.

The receptor comes from a man over 45 who received an inactivated influenza vaccine. This specimen was PBMCs from blood, taken on the day of vaccination. The J gene is TRBJ1-2, the V gene TRBV9, with a possible D match to TRBD1 (5 bases). The CDR3 reads CASSEAPGTGGYTF. CDR3 DNA: TGTGCCAGCAGCGAGGCCCCCGGGACCGGAGGCTACACCTTC. The whole variable domain, remainder taken from reference TRBV9 and TRBJ1-2, is DSGVTQTPKHLITATGQRVTLRCSPRSGDLSVYWYQQSLDQGLQFLIQYYNGEERAKGNILERFSAQQFPDLHSELNLSSLELGDSALYFCASSEAPGTGGYTFGSGTRLTVV.